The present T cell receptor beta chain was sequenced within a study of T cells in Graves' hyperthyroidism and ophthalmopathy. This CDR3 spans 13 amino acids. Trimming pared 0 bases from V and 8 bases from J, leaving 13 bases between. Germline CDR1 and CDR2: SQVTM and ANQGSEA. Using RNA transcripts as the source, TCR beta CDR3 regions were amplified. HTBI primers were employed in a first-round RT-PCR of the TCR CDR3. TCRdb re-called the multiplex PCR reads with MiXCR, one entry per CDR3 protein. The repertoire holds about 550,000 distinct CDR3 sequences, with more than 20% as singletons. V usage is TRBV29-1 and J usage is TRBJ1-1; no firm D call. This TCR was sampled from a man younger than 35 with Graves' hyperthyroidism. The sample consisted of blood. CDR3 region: CSVEDWRRNEAFF. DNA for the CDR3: TGCAGCGTTGAAGATTGGCGGCGAAACGAAGCTTTCTTT.